This TCR beta chain came from a study of blood T cell repertoires in COVID-19. For the study at large: From T cells, B-cell-depleted T cells, or PBMCs came the material, which was cDNA or gDNA.

Some clones are missing from TCRdb's copy, which holds only in-frame ones; the method was immunoSEQ multiplex PCR. The top ten hold 4% of the sample, which has about 240,000 clones, approximately 84% seen once. Unmatched junction bases numbered 7, after V lost 4 bases and J lost 8 bases. The CDR3 runs 15 residues. Germline V gene lookup returns CDR1 SGHRS and CDR2 YFSETQ. Input material: peripheral blood. This sequence was found in a man aged 45-60 years with acute or convalescent COVID-19. This chain links TRBV5-1 with TRBJ2-1; 12 positions agree with TRBD2. DNA for the CDR3: TGCGCCAGCAGCGGACTAGCGGGAATTACCGATGAGCAGTTCTTC. Translated, it gives CASSGLAGITDEQFF.